Each of the 4 T cell receptor beta chains below was sequenced from the same sample in a study of blood T cell repertoires in COVID-19. The method was immunoSEQ multiplex PCR; TCRdb's version includes in-frame clones alone and lacks a portion of them. Seen here are 200,000 or so clones, 84% observed once, and the top ten hold about 2.1%. Sequencing was performed on peripheral blood. These receptors were collected from an older woman with acute or convalescent COVID-19.

The J gene is TRBJ2-7, the V gene TRBV5-1; the D gene is possibly TRBD1 (6 bases). Between the trimmed V and J ends, which lost 5 bases and 4 bases, there was a span of 13 bases. This CDR3 spans 13 amino acids. Germline V gene sequence: CDR1 SGHRS, CDR2 YFSETQ. CDR3 in amino acids: CASRLQGGYEQYF. The CDR3 DNA follows: TGCGCCAGCAGGTTACAGGGTGGGTACGAGCAGTACTTC.

The V gene is TRBV20-1, the J gene TRBJ2-7, with D hard to call. The CDR3 contains 13 residues. V was clipped by 3 bases and J by 0 bases, with 9 bases between them. From germline, CDR1 is DFQATT and CDR2 SNEGSKA (reference sequence). The CDR3 sequence: CSASGDTSYEQYF. As DNA, the CDR3 is TGCAGTGCTAGTGGTGACACCTCCTACGAGCAGTACTTC.

The V gene is TRBV28, the J gene TRBJ2-6; D gene ambiguous. The CDR3 consists of 13 residues. Trimming stripped 8 bases from V and 0 bases from J, with 5 bases between. CDR1 and CDR2 from the germline V gene are MDHEN and SYDVKM. Written as DNA, the CDR3 is TGTGCCAGCCTCGGCTCTGGGGCCAACGTCCTGACTTTC. Residues: CASLGSGANVLTF.

This clone was recorded once. The chain employs TRBV18 and TRBJ2-5; D unresolved. Per the germline V gene, CDR1 is KGHSH and CDR2 is LQKENI. The V end lost 2 bases, the J end lost 5 bases, and 6 bases lay between the germline ends. CDR3 size: 12 residues. In nucleotides, the CDR3 is TGTGCCAGCTCACCAATCGGGGAGACCCAGTACTTC. Its translation is CASSPIGETQYF.